There are a few counts of the clone carrying this T cell receptor beta chain. The antigen is not known. This entry is derived from a study of radiation and T cells in renal cell carcinoma. Study as a whole: Nephrectomy followed 15 Gy stereotactic body radiation by 4 weeks. Overall study results and limits: From baseline, blood top tumor clonotypes peaked at 2 weeks post-radiation.

Trimming shortened V by 7 bases and J by 0 bases, and 15 bases separated the two germline ends. The CDR3 is made up of 15 amino acids. Looked up from germline, CDR1 is MNHEY and CDR2 is SVGAGI. Time point: baseline pretreatment blood. Specified treatment: 15 Gy SBRT to primary tumor, nephrectomy 4 weeks later. Serial blood draws occurred at baseline and 2 and 4 weeks post-SBRT. The assay was immunoSEQ multiplex PCR, and TCRdb's table has in-frame clones only and misses some. The table includes about 150,000 clones, 88% detected once. The source material was blood, sampled from a patient whose treatment included radiotherapy and nephrectomy. This chain connects TRBV6-5 to TRBJ1-2, with D tentatively TRBD1 (5 bases). This clonotype was obtained from a woman in her seventies with renal cell carcinoma. The CDR3 nucleotides are TGTGCCAGCACCGGACGGGACGGTCCTAACTATGGCTACACCTTC. This codes for CASTGRDGPNYGYTF.